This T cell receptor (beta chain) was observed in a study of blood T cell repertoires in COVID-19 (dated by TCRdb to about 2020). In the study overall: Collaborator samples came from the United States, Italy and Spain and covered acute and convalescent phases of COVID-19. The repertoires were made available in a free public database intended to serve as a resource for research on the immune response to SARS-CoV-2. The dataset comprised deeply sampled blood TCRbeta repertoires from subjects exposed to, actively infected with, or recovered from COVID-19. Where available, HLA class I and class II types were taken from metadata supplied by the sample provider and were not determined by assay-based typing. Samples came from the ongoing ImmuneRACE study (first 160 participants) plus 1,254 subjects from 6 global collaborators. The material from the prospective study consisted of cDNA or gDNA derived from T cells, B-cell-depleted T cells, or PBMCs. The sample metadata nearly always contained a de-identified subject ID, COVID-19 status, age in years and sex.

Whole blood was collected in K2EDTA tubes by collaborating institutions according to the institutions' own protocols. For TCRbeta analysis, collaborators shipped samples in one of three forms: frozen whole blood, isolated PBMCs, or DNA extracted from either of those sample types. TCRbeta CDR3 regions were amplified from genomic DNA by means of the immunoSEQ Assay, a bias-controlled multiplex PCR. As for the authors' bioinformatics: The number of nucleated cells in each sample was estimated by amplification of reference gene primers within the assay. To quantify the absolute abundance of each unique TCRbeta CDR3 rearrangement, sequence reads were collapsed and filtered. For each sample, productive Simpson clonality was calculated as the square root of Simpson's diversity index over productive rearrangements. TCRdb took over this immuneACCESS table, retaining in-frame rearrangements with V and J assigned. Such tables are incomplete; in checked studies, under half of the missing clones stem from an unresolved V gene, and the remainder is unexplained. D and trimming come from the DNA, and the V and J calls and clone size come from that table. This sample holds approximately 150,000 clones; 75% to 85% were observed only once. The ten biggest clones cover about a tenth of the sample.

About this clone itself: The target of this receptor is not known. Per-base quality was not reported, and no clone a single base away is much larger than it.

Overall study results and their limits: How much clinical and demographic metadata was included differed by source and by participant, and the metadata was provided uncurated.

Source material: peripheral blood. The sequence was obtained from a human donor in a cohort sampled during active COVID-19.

The DNA is TGCAGTGCTAGTGTCAGTGGGGTCGGAGGGCCCTATAATTCACCCCTCCACTTT. This yields the protein CSASVSGVGGPYNSPLHF. The chain joins TRBV20-1 to TRBJ1-6, with the D segment identity uncertain. The CDR3 numbers 18 residues from cysteine through phenylalanine. Only the CDR3 part of the read is kept: 54 bases, read in frame from the first base. CDR1 is given as DFQATT and CDR2 as SNEGSKA, both from the germline V gene (reference sequence). The V and J ends are trimmed by 3 bases and 2 bases, leaving 20 bases between them.